The clone carrying this T cell receptor beta chain has more than one count but fewer than ten. Authors' methods: By means of reference gene primer amplification, nucleated cell counts were estimated. Clones were read by immunoSEQ multiplex PCR, and TCRdb kept only the in-frame ones, dropping some. That table supplies the V and J calls and clone size; D and trimming were determined from the DNA. The sample has tens of thousands of clones; under 85% are singletons. This sample is part of a study of blood T cell repertoires in COVID-19. As for the study in general: Researchers got acute and convalescent COVID-19 samples from the United States, Italy and Spain. T cells, B-cell-depleted T cells, or PBMCs supplied cDNA or gDNA.

Per germline, CDR1 SGHRS and CDR2 YFSETQ. V gave up 6 bases and J gave up 3 bases; unmatched junction bases: 8. This CDR3 spans 14 amino acids. Sequenced material: peripheral blood. The chain is built from TRBV5-1 and TRBJ1-2; 7 bases line up with TRBD1. The TCR sequence derives from a woman of 80 years or more with acute or convalescent COVID-19. Here the CDR3 DNA reads TGCGCCAGCAAGAGGGCCGGGACAGACTATGGCTACACCTTC. Protein sequence: CASKRAGTDYGYTF.